These T cell receptor beta chains were read from a single sample in a study of shared clonotypes between healthy human individuals. Produced via immunoSEQ multiplex PCR; TCRdb's table is partial and in-frame only. The sample consists of about 1 million clones, 65% to 75% of them appearing once. Sequencing was performed on memory CD4+ T cells sorted from blood. These receptors were collected from a man younger than 35 in good health. CDR3s include the opening cysteine and the closing phenylalanine or tryptophan. The D gene is left open where the match is weak. Where a row states a size, it is once, few, many or the class of an expanded clone; other rows omit it.

>TRBJ2-3|TRBV7-2|.|.
TGTGCCAGCACCCCCGAGGATACGCAGTATTTT
CASTPEDTQYF
>TRBJ2-7|TRBV9|.|.
TGTGCCAGCAGCCGGAGACGGGATGGCGACGAGCAGTACTTC
CASSRRRDGDEQYF
>TRBJ2-3|TRBV14|.|.
TGTGCCAGCAGTCAAGTCCGAGATACGCAGTATTTT
CASSQVRDTQYF
>TRBJ1-1|TRBV5-1|once|TRBD1
TGCGCCAGCAGCCCCCTAACGACAGGGTCGGGGGCTGAAGCTTTCTTT
CASSPLTTGSGAEAFF
>TRBJ1-2|TRBV28|.|TRBD1
TGTGCCAGCAGTCCCGCCGGGACAGGCAGGGGCTACACCTTC
CASSPAGTGRGYTF
>TRBJ1-4|TRBV4-1|.|.
TGCGCCAGCAGGGACCCCAGGGGCCCTGCAACTAATGAAAAACTGTTTTTT
CASRDPRGPATNEKLFF
>TRBJ1-2|TRBV28|.|.
TGTGCCAGGGAAGATCCTAACTATGGCTACACCTTC
CAREDPNYGYTF
>TRBJ2-1|TRBV11-2|.|TRBD1
TGTGCCAGCAGCTTAGAAGGACAGGGCTTTGTTGAGCAGTTCTTC
CASSLEGQGFVEQFF
>TRBJ2-3|TRBV19|.|TRBD2
TGTGCCAGTAGAGGACTAGGTAGCACAGATACGCAGTATTTT
CASRGLGSTDTQYF
>TRBJ1-3|TRBV7-2|.|.
TGTGCCAGCAGCTTAGCAGGGGGGTTTTCTGGAAACACCATATATTTT
CASSLAGGFSGNTIYF
>TRBJ2-3|TRBV7-2|few|.
TGTGCCAGCAGCCCGGGGCGGCGAACCACAGATACGCAGTATTTT
CASSPGRRTTDTQYF
>TRBJ2-1|TRBV27|.|.
TGTGCCAGCAGAGGCAGGGGATTTGAGCAGTTCTTC
CASRGRGFEQFF
>TRBJ2-5|TRBV14|.|.
TGTGCCAGCAGCCAAGTCTGGGAGACCCAGTACTTC
CASSQVWETQYF
>TRBJ1-1|TRBV2|.|.
TGTGCCAGCACCTTGGACATTACCAAAACTGAAGCTTTCTTT
CASTLDITKTEAFF
>TRBJ2-7|TRBV5-1|.|TRBD2
TGCGCCAGCAGCTTTTATAGCGGGCCTCCCTACGAGCAGTACTTC
CASSFYSGPPYEQYF
>TRBJ2-7|TRBV7-9|.|.
TGTGCCAGCAGCTTGGGCAGGGGCGACAGTTTCTTCTACGAGCAGTACTTC
CASSLGRGDSFFYEQYF
>TRBJ1-2|TRBV9|.|TRBD1
TGTGCCAGCAGCGCCGGGACAGGCCACTATGGCTACACCTTC
CASSAGTGHYGYTF
>TRBJ1-4|TRBV19|many|.
TGTGCCAGTAGTCAGGGAGCCGAGGAAAAACTGTTTTTT
CASSQGAEEKLFF
>TRBJ2-7|TRBV5-1|.|.
TGCGCCAGCAGCTTGGCCCCGGGACTCGGTTCCTACGAGCAGTACTTC
CASSLAPGLGSYEQYF
>TRBJ1-2|TRBV6-1|.|TRBD1
TGTGCCAGCTGGACAGGGCTCTATGGCTACACCTTC
CASWTGLYGYTF
>TRBJ2-7|TRBV7-9|.|TRBD2
TGTGCCAGCAGCTTACGGGACACTAGCGGGGGCTACGAGCAGTACTTC
CASSLRDTSGGYEQYF
>TRBJ1-5|TRBV28|few|.
TGTGCCAGCACCTCAGGATTCAATCAGCCCCAGCATTTT
CASTSGFNQPQHF
>TRBJ2-1|TRBV4-3|many|.
TGCGCCAGCAGCCCGACAGTCTACAATGAGCAGTTCTTC
CASSPTVYNEQFF
>TRBJ2-2|TRBV7-3|.|TRBD1
TGTGCCAGCACCCAGGGGGCGAACACCGGGGAGCTGTTTTTT
CASTQGANTGELFF
>TRBJ2-1|TRBV1|.|.
TGCACCAGCAGCCAGCAGTTCTTC
CTSSQQFF
>TRBJ1-2|TRBV19|few|TRBD1
TGTGCCAGTAGTAGCTCGACAGGGGGCGGCTATGGCTACACCTTC
CASSSSTGGGYGYTF
>TRBJ1-2|TRBV11-3|.|.
TGTGCCAGCCGCTCGAGGAACCGGGGGGTAATTAACTATGGCTACACCTTC
CASRSRNRGVINYGYTF
>TRBJ1-4|TRBV5-1|.|.
TGCGCCAGCAGCTTGGCCGGACGGGAAAAACTGTTTTTT
CASSLAGREKLFF
>TRBJ2-4|TRBV5-1|once|.
TGCGCCAGCAGCGTCGGGACTGAGAAAAACATTCAGTACTTC
CASSVGTEKNIQYF
>TRBJ2-5|TRBV2|once|TRBD2
TGTGCCAGCAGCCTTCAACTAGCGGTAGAGATCCAGTACTTC
CASSLQLAVEIQYF
>TRBJ2-1|TRBV11-3|few|TRBD2
TGTGCCAGCAGCTTATCTGGGGGAGGGTACAATGAGCAGTTCTTC
CASSLSGGGYNEQFF
>TRBJ2-7|TRBV11-1|.|.
TGTGCCAGCAGCTTAGGACAGACTACCTACGAGCAGTACTTC
CASSLGQTTYEQYF
>TRBJ2-3|TRBV5-1|few|.
TGCGCCAGCAGGGGACCCCGAATGACGGATACGCAGTATTTT
CASRGPRMTDTQYF
>TRBJ2-5|TRBV28|.|TRBD2
TGTGCCAGCAGTTTATCCCGACTAGCGGGGGGGCAAACACAAGAGACCCAGTACTTC
CASSLSRLAGGQTQETQYF
>TRBJ1-2|TRBV6-1|.|TRBD1
TGTGCCACCGAACCCCAGGGGGCCCGTGGCTACACCTTC
CATEPQGARGYTF
>TRBJ2-1|TRBV5-1|.|TRBD2
TGCGCCAGCAGCTTACTAGCGTTCTCCTACAATGAGCAGTTCTTC
CASSLLAFSYNEQFF
>TRBJ2-5|TRBV23-1|.|.
TGCGCCAGCAGGCGGAAGTTAGAGACCCAGTACTTC
CASRRKLETQYF
>TRBJ2-7|TRBV28|.|.
TGTGCCAGCAGCCCCGCTGGGTCCTACGAGCAGTACTTC
CASSPAGSYEQYF
>TRBJ1-2|TRBV7-9|few|TRBD1
TGTGCCAGCAGCACGACAGGGCAATCCTCTGGCTACACCTTC
CASSTTGQSSGYTF
>TRBJ1-2|TRBV7-9|.|TRBD1
TGTGCCAGCAGCTCAGCCCGGGACAGGCAGGGCTACACCTTC
CASSSARDRQGYTF
>TRBJ1-4|TRBV15|.|.
TGTGCCACCAGCAGAGATCTTGGGGCGGACGAACGGAATGAAAAACTGTTTTTT
CATSRDLGADERNEKLFF
>TRBJ1-6|TRBV6-1|.|TRBD1
TGTGCCAGCAGTGTTAACAGGGGAGAGGCCCTCCACTTT
CASSVNRGEALHF
>TRBJ2-5|TRBV5-1|.|TRBD1
TGCGCCAGCAGCTTGGGCTCTACAGGGGCGAGCCAAGAGACCCAGTACTTC
CASSLGSTGASQETQYF
>TRBJ2-3|TRBV7-6|.|.
TGTGCCAGCAGCTTAGGACGACTCACAGATACGCAGTATTTT
CASSLGRLTDTQYF
>TRBJ2-1|TRBV30|.|.
TGTGCCTGGAGTGTGGGTCTAATTGAGCAGTTCTTC
CAWSVGLIEQFF